The TCR beta chain described here comes from a study of T cells expressing NK-cell markers. Whole-study context: Each TCR beta repertoire originated in sorted T cells that were CD3+CD56+NKG2C+, CD3+CD56+NKG2C- or CD3+CD56-NKG2C+. One of the eight sequenced donors was seronegative, whereas the other seven were HCMV-seropositive.

Germline V lookup: CDR1 SGHVS, CDR2 FQNEAQ. This CDR3 region has 15 residues. TCRdb reworked the 5' RACE reads into one entry per CDR3 protein, no DNA. Recorded for this sample: about 400,000 distinct CDR3 sequences. Remarks on this clonotype: The antigen is unknown.

Study-wide results and limits: Roughly six donors showed dominant NKG2C+ clonotypes comprising about 1.0-8% of their CD8+ T cells. The leading position in the CD3+CD56-NKG2C+ fraction of four donors also went to these clonotypes.

The TCR sequence derives from a woman aged 45-65 years in good health. The chain couples TRBV7-8 to TRBJ1-3; absent DNA, TCRdb's TRBD1 call cannot be checked. Sequenced sample: blood T cells: a sorted CD56 or NKG2C T cell subset, CD4+ or CD8+ T cells, or bulk PBMC T cells (not recorded which). The CDR3 sequence is CASSIRDREFNTIYF.